The 6 T cell receptor beta chains below were found in one sample sequenced in a study of cytomegalovirus exposure and HLA in healthy donors. The PCR contained 60 Vbeta and 13 Jbeta primers. The method was immunoSEQ multiplex PCR; TCRdb's version includes in-frame clones alone and lacks a portion of them. The sample lists around 160,000 clones, roughly four fifths occurring once. Sequenced input: PBMCs. All receptors come from a man aged 35 to 55 in good health and CMV-seropositive.

The rearrangement links TRBV5-4 to TRBJ1-2; no clear D. The CDR3 runs to 14 residues. Deletions cut 4 bases from V and 3 bases from J, with 13 bases between. Per germline, CDR1 SGHNT and CDR2 YYREEE (reference sequence). CDR3 sequence reads: CASSRQRDDYGYTF. The CDR3, as DNA: TGTGCCAGCAGCCGTCAACGAGATGACTATGGCTACACCTTC.

The rearrangement links TRBV6-1 to TRBJ1-5, with D possibly TRBD1 on 6 matching bases. The V and J ends lost 8 bases and 0 bases respectively, with 14 bases between them. Germline lookup yields CDR1 MNHNS and CDR2 SASEGT. This CDR3 contains 15 residues. In DNA, the CDR3 is TGTGCCAGCCGTCCGGGACACTATAGCAATCAGCCCCAGCATTTT. Translated, it gives CASRPGHYSNQPQHF.

There are a few counts of this clone. The chain uses TRBV7-9 and TRBJ1-4; D may be TRBD1 (6 bases). V lost 5 bases to trimming and J lost 4 bases, with 17 bases between them. Germline CDR1 reads SEHNR; CDR2 reads FQNEAQ (reference sequence). The CDR3 runs to 16 residues. The CDR3 loop is CASSGGWQGINEKLFF. For the CDR3, the DNA is TGTGCCAGCAGCGGCGGATGGCAGGGGATTAATGAAAAACTGTTTTTT.

The chain has TRBV6-5 and TRBJ2-2; no definite D call. Trimming took off 8 bases at V and 0 bases at J, with 4 bases between the two ends. Germline CDR1 reads MNHEY; CDR2 reads SVGAGI. The CDR3 sequence is 12 residues long. The CDR3 region is CASSANTGELFF. The CDR3 DNA reads as TGTGCCAGCTCCGCGAACACCGGGGAGCTGTTTTTT.

The chain employs TRBV14 and TRBJ2-1; the match to TRBD1 covers 8 bases. The CDR3 extends over 15 amino acids. CDR1 is SGHDN, CDR2 FVKESK, per germline. The ends lost 1 base at V and 8 bases at J; junction bases unmatched: 7. The CDR3 nucleotides are TGTGCCAGCAGCCAAGGGGTGACAGGGGTCTATGAGCAGTTCTTC. It codes for CASSQGVTGVYEQFF.

This clone appeared a few times. This chain joins TRBV30 and TRBJ1-6; no reliable D call. The CDR3 length is 14 residues. Trimming took 0 bases from V and 6 from J, leaving 9 bases between them. Per the germline V gene, CDR1 is GTSNPN and CDR2 is SVGIG (reference sequence). Written as DNA, the CDR3 is TGTGCCTGGAGTGTCGAGGGATTTAATTCACCCCTCCACTTT. Its translation: CAWSVEGFNSPLHF.